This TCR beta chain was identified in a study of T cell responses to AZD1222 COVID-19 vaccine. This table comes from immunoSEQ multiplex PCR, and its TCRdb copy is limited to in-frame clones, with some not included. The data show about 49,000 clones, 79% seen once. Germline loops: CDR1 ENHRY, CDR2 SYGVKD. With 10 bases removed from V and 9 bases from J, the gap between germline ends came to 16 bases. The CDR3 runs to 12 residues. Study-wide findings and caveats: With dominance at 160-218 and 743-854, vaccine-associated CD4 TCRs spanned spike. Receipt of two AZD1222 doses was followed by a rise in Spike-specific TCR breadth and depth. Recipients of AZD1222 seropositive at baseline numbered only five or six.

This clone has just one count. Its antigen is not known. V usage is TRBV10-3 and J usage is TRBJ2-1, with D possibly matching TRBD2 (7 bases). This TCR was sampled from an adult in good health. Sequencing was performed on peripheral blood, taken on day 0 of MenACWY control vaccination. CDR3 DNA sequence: TGTGCCACCGGACTAGAGGGGGTTGAGCAGTTCTTC. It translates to CATGLEGVEQFF.